Listed below are T cell receptor beta chains from one sample, sequenced in a study of follicular helper T cells after annual influenza vaccination. The protocol was immunoSEQ multiplex PCR, while the TCRdb copy is restricted to in-frame clones and leaves out a portion. Of approximately 5,100 clones in the sample, 70% to 85% were seen once. Sequenced material: CXCR5- memory CD4+ T cells sorted from blood, taken on the day of influenza vaccination. Every receptor here comes from an adult who received the influenza vaccine. CDR3s include the opening cysteine and the closing phenylalanine or tryptophan. D genes are given only for firm matches. Not every row has a clone size; where given, it reads once, few, many or a size class.

abundance,j_gene,d_gene,v_gene,CDR3aa,CDR3nt
NA,TRBJ1-5,NA,TRBV2,CASRQETYSNQPQHF,TGTGCCAGCCGACAGGAAACATATAGCAATCAGCCCCAGCATTTT
NA,TRBJ2-1,TRBD1,TRBV7-9,CASSPSGGPGEQFF,TGTGCCAGCAGCCCCTCAGGGGGTCCCGGTGAGCAGTTCTTC
NA,TRBJ2-2,NA,TRBV10-3,CAISGTDLREFGELFF,TGTGCCATCAGCGGGACGGACCTCCGGGAGTTCGGGGAGCTGTTTTTT
NA,TRBJ1-4,NA,TRBV7-2,CASSPGGDEKLFF,TGTGCCAGCAGCCCCGGGGGGGACGAAAAACTGTTTTTT
NA,TRBJ2-1,NA,TRBV6-5,CATGRGYEQFF,TGTGCCACCGGAAGGGGCTATGAGCAGTTCTTC
few,TRBJ2-6,NA,TRBV7-4,CASSRESSQSRANVLTF,TGTGCCAGCAGCCGAGAAAGCTCACAAAGTCGGGCCAACGTCCTGACTTTC
NA,TRBJ1-1,NA,TRBV9,CASSPGPNTEAFF,TGTGCCAGCAGCCCGGGACCCAACACTGAAGCTTTCTTT
NA,TRBJ1-4,NA,TRBV28,CASSLWEGGEKLFF,TGTGCCAGCAGTTTATGGGAGGGTGGGGAAAAACTGTTTTTT
once,TRBJ2-3,NA,TRBV15,CATSRRGLDTQYF,TGTGCCACCAGCAGAAGGGGTTTAGATACGCAGTATTTT
NA,TRBJ2-6,NA,TRBV4-1,CASSQGPRAGANVLTF,TGCGCCAGCAGCCAAGGACCCCGCGCTGGGGCCAACGTCCTGACTTTC
NA,TRBJ2-1,NA,TRBV2,CASSDRRDNEQFF,TGTGCCAGCAGTGATCGTAGGGACAATGAGCAGTTCTTC
NA,TRBJ2-5,NA,TRBV2,CASGPVRETQYF,TGTGCCAGCGGGCCCGTAAGGGAGACCCAGTACTTC
NA,TRBJ1-2,TRBD1,TRBV15,CATSRGAGTGTNYGYTF,TGTGCCACCAGCAGAGGGGCCGGGACAGGTACCAACTATGGCTACACCTTC
NA,TRBJ1-3,NA,TRBV2,CASSPGEGRGNTIYF,TGTGCCAGCAGCCCTGGGGAGGGACGTGGAAACACCATATATTTT
NA,TRBJ2-6,TRBD1,TRBV5-1,CASSYSGTGVLSGANVLTF,TGCGCCAGCAGCTATTCCGGGACAGGGGTCCTCTCTGGGGCCAACGTCCTGACTTTC
NA,TRBJ2-5,NA,TRBV6-6,CASSFGIGETQYF,TGTGCCAGCAGTTTTGGAATCGGAGAGACCCAGTACTTC